This T cell receptor beta chain was captured in a study of T cells after yellow fever vaccination. The trim removed 6 bases at V and 0 bases at J, leaving 4 bases unmatched. CDR1 is MNHNS and CDR2 is SASEGT in the germline V gene. The CDR3 runs 14 residues. This clonotype has only a few counts. Whole-study results and caveats: Subsequent booster samples again held most clones from primary vaccination (around 96% CD4, 88% CD8).

TCRdb redid the calling of the 5' RACE reads with MiXCR, one entry per CDR3 protein. The table has about 96,000 distinct CDR3 sequences, 8% to 10% seen once. This TCR was sampled from a man in his late teens or twenties who received the YFV17D yellow fever vaccine. The sequenced sample was CD8+ T cells not binding an NS4B(214-222) dextramer, sorted from PBMCs, obtained less than 16 days after the first yellow fever vaccination. The chain uses TRBV6-1 and TRBJ1-1, with 7 bases lining up with TRBD1. This CDR3 is CASSPGQMNTEAFF. The CDR3 DNA sequence: TGTGCCAGCAGCCCGGGACAGATGAACACTGAAGCTTTCTTT.